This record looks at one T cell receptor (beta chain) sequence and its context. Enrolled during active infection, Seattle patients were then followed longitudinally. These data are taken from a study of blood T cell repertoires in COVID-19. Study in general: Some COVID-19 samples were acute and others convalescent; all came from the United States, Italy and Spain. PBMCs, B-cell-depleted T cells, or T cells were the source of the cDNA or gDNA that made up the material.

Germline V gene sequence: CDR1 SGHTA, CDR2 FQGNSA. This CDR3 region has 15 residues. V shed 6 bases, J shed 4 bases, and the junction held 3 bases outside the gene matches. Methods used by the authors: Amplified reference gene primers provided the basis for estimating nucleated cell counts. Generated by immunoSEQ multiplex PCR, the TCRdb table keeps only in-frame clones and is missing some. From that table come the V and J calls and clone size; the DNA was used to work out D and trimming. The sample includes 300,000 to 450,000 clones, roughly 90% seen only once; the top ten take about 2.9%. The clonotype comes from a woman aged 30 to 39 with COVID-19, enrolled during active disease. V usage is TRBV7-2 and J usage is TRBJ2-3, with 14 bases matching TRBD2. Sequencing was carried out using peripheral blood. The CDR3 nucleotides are TGTGCCAGCAGTAGACTAGCGGGGGGGGCAGATACGCAGTATTTT. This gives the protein CASSRLAGGADTQYF.